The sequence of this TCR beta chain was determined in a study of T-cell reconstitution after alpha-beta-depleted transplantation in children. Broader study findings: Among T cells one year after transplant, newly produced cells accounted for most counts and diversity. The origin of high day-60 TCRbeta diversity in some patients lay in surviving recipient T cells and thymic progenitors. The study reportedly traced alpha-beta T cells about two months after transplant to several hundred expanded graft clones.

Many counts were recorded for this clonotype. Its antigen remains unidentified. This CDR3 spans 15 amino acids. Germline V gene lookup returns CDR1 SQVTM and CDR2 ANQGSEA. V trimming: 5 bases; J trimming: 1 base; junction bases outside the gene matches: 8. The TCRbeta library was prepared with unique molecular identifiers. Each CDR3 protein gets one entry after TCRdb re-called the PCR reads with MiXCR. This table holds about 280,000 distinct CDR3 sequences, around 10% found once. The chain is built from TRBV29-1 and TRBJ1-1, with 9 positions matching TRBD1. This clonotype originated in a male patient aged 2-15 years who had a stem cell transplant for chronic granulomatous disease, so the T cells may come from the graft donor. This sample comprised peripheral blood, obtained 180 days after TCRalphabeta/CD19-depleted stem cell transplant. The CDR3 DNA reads TGCAGCGTTCCGGGACAGGGAGGTTGGAACACTGAAGCTTTCTTT. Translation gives CSVPGQGGWNTEAFF.